One sample yielded the 14 T cell receptor beta chains listed below, sequenced in a study of CD8+ T cells in alopecia areata. TCR sequencing used cDNA made by reverse transcription of extracted RNA. Clones were sequenced by immunoSEQ multiplex PCR, and TCRdb holds only the in-frame ones, with some missing. The sample has fewer than 40,000 clones, about three fifths seen once; the top ten hold roughly 18%. Sample: NKG2D-high CD8+ T cells sorted from blood. These receptors were obtained from a human donor with alopecia areata.

This chain links TRBV5-1 with TRBJ2-1, with 9 bases lining up with TRBD2. Germline values: CDR1 SGHRS, CDR2 YFSETQ. Trimming took 4 bases from V and 3 from J; bases not matched to a gene: 5. The CDR3 is 15 residues long. The CDR3 here is CASSEGTSHYNEQFF. CDR3 DNA sequence: TGCGCCAGCAGCGAAGGGACTAGCCACTACAATGAGCAGTTCTTC.

The chain is built from TRBV14 and TRBJ2-7; D unresolved. V was pared by 4 bases and J by 3 bases, with 7 bases between. This CDR3 has 12 residues. Per the germline V gene, CDR1 is SGHDN and CDR2 is FVKESK. The CDR3 DNA reads TGTGCCAGCAGCCCCTACAACTACGAGCAGTACTTC. Its translation: CASSPYNYEQYF.

Comment on this clone: A read error may account for a junction end that differs from germline. This chain joins TRBV29-1 and TRBJ2-7; TRBD2 aligns across 8 bases. The CDR3 sequence is 12 residues long. Germline loops: CDR1 SQVTM, CDR2 ANQGSEA. CDR3 bases: TGCAGCGCCGAGACTAGCGCCTACGAGCGGTACTTC. Translation: CSAETSAYERYF.

This clone was detected only a few times. This rearrangement joins TRBV5-1 to TRBJ2-1; TRBD2 agrees at 9 bases. Germline CDR1 reads SGHRS; CDR2 reads YFSETQ. With 4 bases clipped from V and 5 bases from J, the junction kept 13 bases outside the gene matches. This CDR3 spans 17 amino acids. The CDR3 nucleotides are TGCGCCAGCAGCAATGCTATAGCGGGAGAAATCCACAATGAGCAGTTCTTC. Protein product: CASSNAIAGEIHNEQFF.

This chain connects TRBV28 to TRBJ2-1; tentative D call: TRBD1 (5 bases). Germline-derived CDR1 and CDR2 are MDHEN and SYDVKM. The CDR3 runs to 14 residues. V was shortened by 3 bases and J by 2 bases, with 8 bases between the two germline ends. The DNA for the CDR3 is TGTGCCAGCAGTTTGGGGCCGACCTACAATGAGCAGTTCTTC. Protein sequence: CASSLGPTYNEQFF. Looking up the rest from reference TRBV28 and TRBJ2-1 gives the full variable domain: DVKVTQSSRYLVKRTGEKVFLECVQDMDHENMFWYRQDPGLGLRLIYFSYDVKMKEKGDIPEGYSVSREKKERFSLILESASTNQTSMYLCASSLGPTYNEQFFGPGTRLTVL.

The V and J genes are TRBV27 and TRBJ2-7; no clear D gene. CDR1 is MNHEY and CDR2 is SMNVEV in the germline V gene (reference sequence). The CDR3 is made up of 13 amino acids. Trimming removed 3 bases from V and 2 bases from J, with 8 bases in between. CDR3 loop: CASSLGQPYEQYF. CDR3 DNA: TGTGCCAGCAGTTTGGGCCAGCCCTACGAGCAGTACTTC.

The genes are TRBV11-2 and TRBJ1-2; 9 nucleotides align to TRBD1. V was clipped by 1 base and J by 7 bases; unmatched bases: 4. The CDR3 has 14 residues. Germline CDR1 SGHAT, CDR2 FQNNGV. Here the CDR3 reads CASSLVGTGIGYTF. The CDR3 DNA follows: TGTGCCAGCAGCTTAGTCGGGACAGGGATTGGCTACACCTTC.

This clone was detected only a few times. The rearrangement links TRBV6-5 to TRBJ2-2; TRBD2 agrees at 8 bases. V gave up 1 base and J gave up 6 bases; unmatched junction bases: 7. Germline assignment: CDR1 MNHEY and CDR2 SVGAGI. There are 16 residues in the CDR3. CDR3 region: CASSYLGLVAAGELFF. CDR3 DNA sequence: TGTGCCAGCAGTTACTTGGGACTAGTAGCGGCCGGGGAGCTGTTTTTT.

The rearrangement links TRBV7-9 to TRBJ2-7; 8 bases align to TRBD1. The CDR3 is 16 residues long. J was trimmed by 5 bases and V by 2 bases; bases with no gene match: 11. CDR1 and CDR2 (germline): SEHNR, FQNEAQ (reference sequence). The DNA of the CDR3 is TGTGCCAGCAGCTTAACGATGGGGCAGGGGGCCGACGAGCAGTACTTC. As protein: CASSLTMGQGADEQYF.

Only a few counts were recorded for this clone. The CDR3 DNA is TGTGCCAGCAGTGATTATCTCACGGGAGCGGGGCAGTTCTTC. This gives the protein CASSDYLTGAGQFF. The chain joins TRBV2 to TRBJ2-1; D is possibly TRBD2 (6 bases). CDR1 and CDR2 from the germline V gene are SNHLY and FYNNEI. CDR3 length: 14 amino acids. Trimming took off 3 bases at V and 12 bases at J, with 18 bases between the two ends.

The CDR3 loop is CASSAGTASTDTQYF. The CDR3 coding sequence is TGCGCCAGCAGCGCCGGGACAGCTAGCACAGATACGCAGTATTTT. The chain uses TRBV5-1 and TRBJ2-3; 7 bases match TRBD1. Per the germline V gene, CDR1 is SGHRS and CDR2 is YFSETQ. This CDR3 region has 15 residues. The junction had 5 bases not matched to a gene; V was cut back by 4 bases and J by 0 bases.

The chain uses TRBV29-1 and TRBJ2-5, with D unclear. The CDR3 extends over 11 amino acids. Germline values: CDR1 SQVTM, CDR2 ANQGSEA. The V and J ends lost 7 bases and 2 bases respectively, with 8 bases between them. The CDR3 sequence is CSARVQETQYF. DNA of the CDR3: TGCAGCGCTAGGGTGCAAGAGACCCAGTACTTC. Using reference TRBV29-1 and TRBJ2-5 for the parts outside the CDR3, the full variable domain is SAVISQKPSRDICQRGTSLTIQCQVDSQVTMMFWYRQQPGQSLTLIATANQGSEATYESGFVIDKFPISRPNLTFSTLTVSNMSPEDSSIYLCSARVQETQYFGPGTRLLVL.

The chain recombines TRBV11-2 with TRBJ2-5; D unresolved. Trimming took off 5 bases at V and 5 bases at J, with 12 bases between the two ends. The CDR3 has 13 residues. Germline V gene lookup returns CDR1 SGHAT and CDR2 FQNNGV. The chain's CDR3 is CASSQDLGETQYF. CDR3 bases: TGTGCCAGCAGCCAGGACCTGGGGGAGACCCAGTACTTC.

There are a few counts of this clone. The CDR3: CASSLSEWSGSPLHF. The CDR3 coding sequence is TGTGCCAGCAGCTTATCGGAATGGTCAGGGTCACCCCTCCACTTT. This rearrangement joins TRBV7-6 to TRBJ1-6; weak D call: TRBD1 (5 bases). V lost 2 bases and J 10 bases, leaving 15 bases between the germline ends. The CDR3 has 15 amino acids. The germline V gene encodes CDR1 SGHVS and CDR2 FNYEAQ.